Below, one T cell receptor beta chain is given with its context. V shed 6 bases, J shed 6 bases, and the junction held 4 bases outside the gene matches. Germline V gene data show CDR1 as SQVTM and CDR2 as ANQGSEA. CDR3 length: 13 residues. Sequencing used immunoSEQ multiplex PCR; TCRdb keeps in-frame clones, though not all of them. The repertoire holds over 120,000 clones, with 92% as singletons. The data belong to a study of T cell responses to AZD1222 COVID-19 vaccine. Researchers grouped second doses given at about 4 or about 12 weeks into one pool. The rearrangement links TRBV29-1 to TRBJ2-7; 14 nucleotides agree with TRBD2. This TCR was recovered from an adult who received the AZD1222 COVID-19 vaccine. The sequences come from peripheral blood, collected 28 days after the second AZD1222 dose. Here the CDR3 DNA reads TGCAGCGTCAAGACTAGCGGGAGGGGCGAGCAGTACTTC. It translates to CSVKTSGRGEQYF.